This TCR beta chain was sequenced during a study of T cell responses to AZD1222 COVID-19 vaccine. Points on this clone: Its antigen is unknown. Other DNA sequences within the sample encode an identical CDR3.

The CDR3 has 14 residues. In germline, CDR1 is MGHRA, CDR2 YSYEKL. V dropped 0 bases and J dropped 1 base, with 6 bases sitting between them. Here immunoSEQ multiplex PCR was the method, and the copy in TCRdb shows in-frame clones only, minus some. The table has around 150,000 clones, about 93% seen once. Study-wide points: Regions left unmutated in variants are reportedly the target of nearly half of spike-specific TCRs.

Sample: peripheral blood, taken 28 days after the second AZD1222 dose. This sequence joins TRBV4-1 and TRBJ1-1; no reliable D call. The sequence was obtained from an adult who received the AZD1222 COVID-19 vaccine. CDR3 DNA: TGCGCCAGCAGCCAAGATCGAGGGAACACTGAAGCTTTCTTT. Protein product: CASSQDRGNTEAFF.